This T cell receptor (beta chain) was captured in a study of glioma-infiltrating T cells. The iRepertoire nested amplicon-rescue multiplex PCR amplified TCR alpha and beta CDR3s from RNA. TCRdb re-derived calls from the multiplex PCR reads in MiXCR, one entry per CDR3 protein. Among 150,000 to 200,000 distinct CDR3 sequences listed, around 45% were seen once. This clonotype has more than one count but fewer than ten. The antigen is not known. V dropped 7 bases and J dropped 0; count of bases not matched to a gene: 11. This CDR3 has 17 amino acids. Germline assignment: CDR1 SNHLY and CDR2 FYNNEI. Study-wide findings and caveats: Tissue-blood divergence was below expectation in non-neoplastic patients, above in gliomas.

This chain uses TRBV2 with TRBJ2-5; 10 bases are shared with TRBD1. Sequencing was performed on glioma tissue, nonneoplastic brain tissue, or PBMCs (not recorded which). The TCR comes from a human donor with low-grade glioma or glioblastoma, undergoing nonglioma brain surgery, or in good health (not recorded which). The CDR3 sequence is CASKDDPGQGYQETQYF. The CDR3 coding sequence is TGTGCCAGCAAGGACGATCCGGGACAGGGGTACCAAGAGACCCAGTACTTC.